A selection of T cell receptor beta chains follows, all from one sample in a study of regulatory T cells in long-lasting Graves disease. TCRdb redid the calling of the multiplex PCR reads with MiXCR, one entry per CDR3 protein. The sample includes 530,000 or so distinct CDR3 sequences, around 16% of them seen just once. The same data also went into a second study, on T cells in Graves' hyperthyroidism and ophthalmopathy.

The specimen was peripheral blood mononuclear cells (PBMCs), collected at new diagnosis, from a patient treated with antithyroid drugs. These receptors were collected from a young man with Graves disease. Each CDR3 is given with its conserved first and last residue. Each record gives: clone size, J gene, D gene, V gene, CDR3 DNA, CDR3 protein. A D gene is named only where the DNA matches it firmly. Not every row has a clone size; where given, it reads once, few, many or a size class.

many TRBJ1-1 TRBD1 TRBV20-1 TGCAGTGCTGATGACAGGGCAAACACTGAAGCTTTCTTT CSADDRANTEAFF
many TRBJ2-3 TRBD2 TRBV28 TGTGCCAGCAGTTTTTTTACTAGCGGGAGACTCGCAGATACGCAGTATTTT CASSFFTSGRLADTQYF
few TRBJ2-7 - TRBV27 TGTGCCAGCAGTCATACCCAGGAGTTCTACGAGCAGTACTTC CASSHTQEFYEQYF
few TRBJ1-5 TRBD1 TRBV15 TGTGCCACCAGCAGAGGCGGGACAGGGGGTCAGCCCCAGCATTTT CATSRGGTGGQPQHF
few TRBJ2-7 TRBD2 TRBV10-2 TGCGCCAGCAGTGAGTCGAGCGTGAGGACTAGCGGATACGAGCAGTACTTC CASSESSVRTSGYEQYF
many TRBJ2-7 TRBD1 TRBV20-1 TGCAGTGCTAGGGACAGGGTTATCCCCTACGAGCAGTACTTC CSARDRVIPYEQYF
many TRBJ2-7 - TRBV5-1 TGCGCCAGCAGCTTGGGCATTTTCTCCTACGAGCAGTACTTC CASSLGIFSYEQYF
- TRBJ1-6 TRBD1 TRBV12-3/TRBV12-4 TGTGCCAGCAATATAGGGGGACAGGGGTATTCACCCCTCCACTTT CASNIGGQGYSPLHF
- TRBJ1-4 - TRBV24-1 TGTGCCACCAGTGACCCGACAGTAATAGGAGAAAAACTGTTTTTT CATSDPTVIGEKLFF
few TRBJ2-7 - TRBV6-9 TGTGCCAGCAGTTACGCTGGTTCATCCTACGAGCAGTACTTC CASSYAGSSYEQYF
many TRBJ1-2 - TRBV2 TGTGCCAGCAGTGTAGGCAGGGTGGATGGCTACACCTTC CASSVGRVDGYTF
many TRBJ1-4 - TRBV12-3/TRBV12-4 TGTGCCAGCAGCTTATCTGAAAAACTGTTTTTT CASSLSEKLFF
- TRBJ1-1 - TRBV10-3 TGTGCCATCAGTGAGGATCCGAGGATAAATGAAGCTTTCTTT CAISEDPRINEAFF
few TRBJ2-3 - TRBV24-1 TGTGCCACCAGTGATTCCGATAGGACTAGCACAGATACGCAGTATTTT CATSDSDRTSTDTQYF
many TRBJ2-7 TRBD2 TRBV28 TGTGCCAGCTACCGAAGCGGGAGAAGGAACGAGCAGTACTTC CASYRSGRRNEQYF
few TRBJ2-7 - TRBV4-2 TGTGCCAGCAGCCCCCGGGGTAGCGTCTACTCCTACGAGCAGTACTTC CASSPRGSVYSYEQYF
- TRBJ1-2 TRBD1 TRBV29-1 TGCAGCGTTGAAGTCCGGGGGACAGGCTATGGCTACACCTTC CSVEVRGTGYGYTF
- TRBJ2-5 TRBD1 TRBV20-1 TGCAGTGCCGAGGACAGGGGGGTTTATGAGACCCAGTACTTC CSAEDRGVYETQYF
few TRBJ2-1 TRBD2 TRBV5-1 TGCGCCAGCAGCTTGGGGCGACTAGCGGGCGACAATGAGCAGTTCTTC CASSLGRLAGDNEQFF
many TRBJ2-1 TRBD2 TRBV28 TGTGCCAGCAGTCCATTAGCGGGAAGAGGGAACAATGAGCAGTTCTTC CASSPLAGRGNNEQFF
many TRBJ2-1 - TRBV11-2 TGTGCCAGCAGCTGGCCCGCTCGAGCCCCCTACAATGAGCAGTTCTTC CASSWPARAPYNEQFF
- TRBJ2-2 - TRBV25-1 TGTGCCAGCAGGGGTACCGACACCGGGGAGCTGTTTTTT CASRGTDTGELFF
many TRBJ2-6 - TRBV2 TGTGCCAGCACCACCGGGTACTCCTCTGGGGCCAACGTCCTGACTTTC CASTTGYSSGANVLTF
- TRBJ2-7 - TRBV20-1 TGCAGTGCTAGAGATATGGTCAGCCCTTTAGCCTACGAGCAGTACTTC CSARDMVSPLAYEQYF
- TRBJ1-2 - TRBV9 TGTGCCAGCAGCGTAGAGACGGCCGTCTATGGCTACACCTTC CASSVETAVYGYTF
- TRBJ2-3 - TRBV4-1 TGTGCCAGCAGCCAAGATTCCGGAGATACGCAGTATTTT CASSQDSGDTQYF
- TRBJ1-2 - TRBV20-1 TGCAGTGCTAGCTACAGGACAGCTAACTATGGCTACACCTTC CSASYRTANYGYTF
- TRBJ2-1 - TRBV6-2/TRBV6-3 TGTGCCAGCAGTGAAAGGGATTCAGACCCTAACTTGGGAGAGCAGTTCTTC CASSERDSDPNLGEQFF
many TRBJ1-5 TRBD1 TRBV30 TGTGCCTGGAGTGTATTTGGACAGGGAGATCAGCCCCAGCATTTT CAWSVFGQGDQPQHF
many TRBJ2-7 TRBD1 TRBV6-1 TGTGCCAGCAGTGACGGAAGACAGGGGGCAAGCGAGCAGTACTTC CASSDGRQGASEQYF
- TRBJ1-2 TRBD1 TRBV13 TGTGCCAGCAGCCGCATCGAGGACAGGGGAATTAATGGCTACACCTTC CASSRIEDRGINGYTF
few TRBJ2-7 TRBD1 TRBV19 TGTGCCAGTAGTACCCGGGACAGAGACCTACGATGGCAGTACTTC CASSTRDRDLRWQYF
few TRBJ2-5 TRBD2 TRBV10-3 TGTGCCATCAGCGAACCGGGACTAGCGGGGATAGGGAGTCAAGAGACCCAGTACTTC CAISEPGLAGIGSQETQYF
few TRBJ2-7 TRBD2 TRBV29-1 TGCAGCGTTGTTGGAGGGCGGGGGTACGAGCAGTACTTC CSVVGGRGYEQYF
few TRBJ1-5 - TRBV24-1 TGTGCCACCAGTGATACTAGTATTTACAGGGCGGGTCAGCCCCAGCATTTT CATSDTSIYRAGQPQHF
- TRBJ2-2 - TRBV19 TGTGCCAGTAGTATTTCCCCAGGCGACACCGGGGAGCTGTTTTTT CASSISPGDTGELFF
- TRBJ1-2 TRBD1 TRBV9 TGTGCCAGCAGCGGATTAATCCAGGGGGCTCACTATGGCTACACCTTC CASSGLIQGAHYGYTF
few TRBJ2-7 - TRBV27 TGTGCCAGCAGACTCAACAGGGTTGGCGAGCAGTACTTC CASRLNRVGEQYF
few TRBJ2-1 TRBD2 TRBV6-1 TGTGCCAGTCAACTAGCGGGAGAGGACGAGCAGTTCTTC CASQLAGEDEQFF
few TRBJ1-4 - TRBV5-1 TGCGCCAGCAGGACAGGTCCCACTAATGAAAAACTGTTTTTT CASRTGPTNEKLFF
few TRBJ2-7 TRBD2 TRBV20-1 TGCAGTGCTAGGGACCCGGGACTAGCGGGAGGCCTCTTAGGCGAGCAGTACTTC CSARDPGLAGGLLGEQYF
- TRBJ1-2 - TRBV9 TGTGCCAGCAGCGTAAATCCAGCCTTTAACTATGGCTACACCTTC CASSVNPAFNYGYTF
- TRBJ2-1 TRBD2 TRBV12-3/TRBV12-4 TGTGCCAGCAGTAAGGCGGGACTAGCGAGTGAGCAGTTCTTC CASSKAGLASEQFF
few TRBJ1-5 - TRBV7-9 TGTGCCAGCAGCTACGGCAGGGGTCCCTATCAGCCCCAGCATTTT CASSYGRGPYQPQHF
few TRBJ2-7 - TRBV14 TGTGCCAGCAGTATTCACCAATCCTCCTACGAGCAGTACTTC CASSIHQSSYEQYF
few TRBJ2-5 - TRBV20-1 TGCAGTGCTACGGTGGGCCTGGAGACCCAGTACTTC CSATVGLETQYF
many TRBJ1-1 - TRBV30 TGTGCCTGGAAGCGGTTAGGGGGGGACACTGAAGCTTTCTTT CAWKRLGGDTEAFF